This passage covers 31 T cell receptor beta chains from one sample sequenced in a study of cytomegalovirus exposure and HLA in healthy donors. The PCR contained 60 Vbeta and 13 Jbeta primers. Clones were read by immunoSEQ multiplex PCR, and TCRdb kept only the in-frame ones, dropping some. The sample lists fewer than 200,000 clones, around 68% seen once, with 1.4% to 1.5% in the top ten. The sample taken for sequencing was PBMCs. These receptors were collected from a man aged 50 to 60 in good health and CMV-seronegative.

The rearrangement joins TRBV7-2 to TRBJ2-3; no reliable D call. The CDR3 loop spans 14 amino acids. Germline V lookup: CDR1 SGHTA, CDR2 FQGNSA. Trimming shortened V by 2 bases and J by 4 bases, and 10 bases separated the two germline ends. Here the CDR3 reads CASSLSAWPDTQYF. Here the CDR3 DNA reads TGTGCCAGCAGCTTAAGCGCCTGGCCAGATACGCAGTATTTT. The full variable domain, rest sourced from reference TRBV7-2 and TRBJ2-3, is GAGVSQSPSNKVTEKGKDVELRCDPISGHTALYWYRQSLGQGLEFLIYFQGNSAPDKSGLPSDRFSAERTGGSVSTLTIQRTQQEDSAVYLCASSLSAWPDTQYFGPGTRLTVL.

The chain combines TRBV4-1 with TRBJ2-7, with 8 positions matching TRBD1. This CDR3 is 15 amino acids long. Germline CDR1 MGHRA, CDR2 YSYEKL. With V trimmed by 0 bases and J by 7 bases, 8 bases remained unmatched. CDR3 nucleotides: TGCGCCAGCAGCCAAGAGCGGACAGGGATGAGGGAGCAGTACTTC. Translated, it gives CASSQERTGMREQYF.

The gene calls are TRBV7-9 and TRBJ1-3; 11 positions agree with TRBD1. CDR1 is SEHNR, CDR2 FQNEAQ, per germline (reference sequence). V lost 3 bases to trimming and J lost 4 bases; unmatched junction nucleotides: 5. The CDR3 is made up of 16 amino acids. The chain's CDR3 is CASSLVGQGAGNTIYF. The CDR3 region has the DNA TGTGCCAGCAGCTTGGTCGGACAGGGGGCAGGAAACACCATATATTTT.

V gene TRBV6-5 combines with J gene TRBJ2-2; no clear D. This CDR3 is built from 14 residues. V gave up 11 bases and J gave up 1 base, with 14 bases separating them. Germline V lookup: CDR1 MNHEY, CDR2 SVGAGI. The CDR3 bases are TGTGCCGGCATGAGGCTTCGGAACACCGGGGAGCTGTTTTTT. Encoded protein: CAGMRLRNTGELFF.

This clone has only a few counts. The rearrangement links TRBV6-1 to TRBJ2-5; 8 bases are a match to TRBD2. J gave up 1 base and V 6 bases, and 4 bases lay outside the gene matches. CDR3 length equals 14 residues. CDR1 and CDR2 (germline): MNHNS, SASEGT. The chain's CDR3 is CASRPAGGQETQYF. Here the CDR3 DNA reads TGTGCCAGCAGGCCCGCGGGGGGCCAAGAGACCCAGTACTTC.

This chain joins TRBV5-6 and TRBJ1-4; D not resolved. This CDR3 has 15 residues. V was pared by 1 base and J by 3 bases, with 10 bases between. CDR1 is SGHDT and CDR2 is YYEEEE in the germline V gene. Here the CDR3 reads CASSLLQPANEKLFF. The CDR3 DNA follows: TGTGCCAGCAGCTTGCTACAGCCGGCTAATGAAAAACTGTTTTTT. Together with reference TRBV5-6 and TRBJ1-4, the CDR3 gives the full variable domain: DAGVTQSPTHLIKTRGQQVTLRCSPKSGHDTVSWYQQALGQGPQFIFQYYEEEERQRGNFPDRFSGHQFPNYSSELNVNALLLGDSALYLCASSLLQPANEKLFFGSGTQLSVL.

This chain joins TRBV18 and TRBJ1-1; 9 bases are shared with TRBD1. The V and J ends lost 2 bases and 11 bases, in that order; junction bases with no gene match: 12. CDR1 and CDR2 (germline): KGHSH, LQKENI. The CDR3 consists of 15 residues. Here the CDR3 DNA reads TGTGCCAGCTCACCAACCGGGACAGGGAGATGGGGCGCTTTCTTT. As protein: CASSPTGTGRWGAFF.

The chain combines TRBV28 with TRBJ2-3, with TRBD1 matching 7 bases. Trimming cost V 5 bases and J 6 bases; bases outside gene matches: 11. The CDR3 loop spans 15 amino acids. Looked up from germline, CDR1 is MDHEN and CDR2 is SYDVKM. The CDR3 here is CASSEGDSEGDTQYF. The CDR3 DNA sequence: TGTGCCAGCAGTGAAGGGGACAGCGAGGGGGATACGCAGTATTTT.

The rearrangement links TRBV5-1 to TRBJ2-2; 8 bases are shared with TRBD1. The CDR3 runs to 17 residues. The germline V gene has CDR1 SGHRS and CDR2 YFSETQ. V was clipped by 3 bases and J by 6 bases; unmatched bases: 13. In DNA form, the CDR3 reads TGCGCCAGCAGCTACGTCCCGGGACAGGATGCGCCCGGGGAGCTGTTTTTT. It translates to CASSYVPGQDAPGELFF.

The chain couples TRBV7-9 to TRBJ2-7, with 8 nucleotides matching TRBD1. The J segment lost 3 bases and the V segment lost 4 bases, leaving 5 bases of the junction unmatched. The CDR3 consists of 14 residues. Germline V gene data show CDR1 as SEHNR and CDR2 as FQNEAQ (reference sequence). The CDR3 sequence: CASSSGTGVYEQYF. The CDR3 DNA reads TGTGCCAGCAGCTCCGGGACAGGAGTCTACGAGCAGTACTTC.

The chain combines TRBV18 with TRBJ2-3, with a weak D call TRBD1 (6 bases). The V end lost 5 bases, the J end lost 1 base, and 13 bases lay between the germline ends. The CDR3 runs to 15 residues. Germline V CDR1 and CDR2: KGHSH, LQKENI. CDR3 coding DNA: TGTGCCAGCTCAGATACTGGACAGCGCACAGATACGCAGTATTTT. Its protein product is CASSDTGQRTDTQYF.

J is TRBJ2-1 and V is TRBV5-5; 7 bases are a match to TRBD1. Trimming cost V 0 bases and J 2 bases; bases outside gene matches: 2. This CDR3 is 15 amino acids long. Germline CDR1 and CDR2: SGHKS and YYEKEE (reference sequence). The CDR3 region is CASSLGGGPYNEQFF. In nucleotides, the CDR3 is TGTGCCAGCAGCTTGGGAGGGGGCCCCTACAATGAGCAGTTCTTC.

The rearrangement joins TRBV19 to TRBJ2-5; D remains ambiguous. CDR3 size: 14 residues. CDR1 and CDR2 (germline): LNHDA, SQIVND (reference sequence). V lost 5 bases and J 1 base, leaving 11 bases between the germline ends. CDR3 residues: CASSADSRQETQYF. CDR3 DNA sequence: TGTGCCAGTAGTGCCGACTCTCGCCAAGAGACCCAGTACTTC. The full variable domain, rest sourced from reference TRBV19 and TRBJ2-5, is DGGITQSPKYLFRKEGQNVTLSCEQNLNHDAMYWYRQDPGQGLRLIYYSQIVNDFQKGDIAEGYSVSREKKESFPLTVTSAQKNPTAFYLCASSADSRQETQYFGPGTRLLVL.

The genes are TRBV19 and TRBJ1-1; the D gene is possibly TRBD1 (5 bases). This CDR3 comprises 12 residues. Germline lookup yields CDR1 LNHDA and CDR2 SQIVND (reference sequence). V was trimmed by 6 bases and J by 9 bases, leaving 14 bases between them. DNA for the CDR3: TGTGCCAGTAGCTCCCAACGGACACAAGCTTTCTTT. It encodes CASSSQRTQAFF.

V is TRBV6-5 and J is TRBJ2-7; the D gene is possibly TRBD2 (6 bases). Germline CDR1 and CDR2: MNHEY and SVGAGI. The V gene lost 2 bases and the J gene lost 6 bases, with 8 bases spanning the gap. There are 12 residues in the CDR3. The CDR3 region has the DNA TGTGCCAGCAGTTACCTTAGCGGCGAGCAGTACTTC. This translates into CASSYLSGEQYF.

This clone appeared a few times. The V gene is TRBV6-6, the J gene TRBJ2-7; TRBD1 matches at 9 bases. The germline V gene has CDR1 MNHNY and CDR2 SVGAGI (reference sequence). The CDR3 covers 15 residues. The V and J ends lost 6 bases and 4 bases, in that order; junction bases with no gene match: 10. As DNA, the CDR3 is TGTGCCAGCAGACTCCCGACAGGGGGTATGTACGAGCAGTACTTC. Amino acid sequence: CASRLPTGGMYEQYF.

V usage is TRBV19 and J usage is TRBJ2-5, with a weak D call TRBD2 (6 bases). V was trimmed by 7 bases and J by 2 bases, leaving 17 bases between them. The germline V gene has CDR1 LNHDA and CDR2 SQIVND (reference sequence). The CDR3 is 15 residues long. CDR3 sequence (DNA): TGTGCCAGTACTGGGGGAGGATTGGGGCAAGAGACCCAGTACTTC. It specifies CASTGGGLGQETQYF.

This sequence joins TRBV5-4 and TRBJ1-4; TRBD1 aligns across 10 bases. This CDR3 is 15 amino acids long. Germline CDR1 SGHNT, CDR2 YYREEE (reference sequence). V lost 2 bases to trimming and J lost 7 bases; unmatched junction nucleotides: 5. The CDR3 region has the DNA TGTGCCAGCAGCTTAGGACAGGGGGAAGGTGAAAAACTGTTTTTT. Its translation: CASSLGQGEGEKLFF.

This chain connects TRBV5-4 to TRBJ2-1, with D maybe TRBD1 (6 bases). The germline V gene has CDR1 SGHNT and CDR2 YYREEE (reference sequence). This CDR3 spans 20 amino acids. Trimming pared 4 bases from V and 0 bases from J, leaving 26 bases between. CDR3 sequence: CASSEPRDKGPLPSYNEQFF. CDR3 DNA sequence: TGTGCCAGCAGCGAACCTCGGGACAAGGGCCCCCTACCCTCCTACAATGAGCAGTTCTTC. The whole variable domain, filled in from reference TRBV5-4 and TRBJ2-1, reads ETGVTQSPTHLIKTRGQQVTLRCSSQSGHNTVSWYQQALGQGPQFIFQYYREEENGRGNFPPRFSGLQFPNYSSELNVNALELDDSALYLCASSEPRDKGPLPSYNEQFFGPGTRLTVL.

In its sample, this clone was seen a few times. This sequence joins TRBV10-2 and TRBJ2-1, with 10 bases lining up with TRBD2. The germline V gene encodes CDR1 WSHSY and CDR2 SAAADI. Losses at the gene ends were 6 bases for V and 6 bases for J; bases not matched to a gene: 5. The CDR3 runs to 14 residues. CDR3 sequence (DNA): TGCGCCAGCAGCAGCGGGGGGGCGGTCAATGAGCAGTTCTTC. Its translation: CASSSGGAVNEQFF.

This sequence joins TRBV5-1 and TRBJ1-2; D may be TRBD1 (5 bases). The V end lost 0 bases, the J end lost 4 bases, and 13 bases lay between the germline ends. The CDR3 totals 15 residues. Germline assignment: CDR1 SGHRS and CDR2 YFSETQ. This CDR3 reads CASSLGQGGSYGYTF. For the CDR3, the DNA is TGCGCCAGCAGCTTGGGCCAGGGAGGTTCCTATGGCTACACCTTC.

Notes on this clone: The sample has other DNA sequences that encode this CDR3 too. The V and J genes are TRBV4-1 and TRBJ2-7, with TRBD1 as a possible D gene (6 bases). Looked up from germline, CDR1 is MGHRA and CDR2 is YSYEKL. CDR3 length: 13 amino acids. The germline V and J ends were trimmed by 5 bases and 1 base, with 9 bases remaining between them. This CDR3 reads CASSRQDSYEQYF. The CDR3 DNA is TGCGCCAGCAGCAGACAGGATTCCTACGAGCAGTACTTC.

This CDR3 reads CASSYPGEGYGYTF. In DNA, the CDR3 is TGTGCCAGCAGTTACCCAGGGGAGGGTTATGGCTACACCTTC. The chain uses TRBV6-6 and TRBJ1-2; D perhaps matches TRBD1 (6 bases). The ends were cut back, 2 bases at V and 5 bases at J, with 12 bases in the middle. The CDR3 spans 14 residues. In germline, CDR1 is MNHNY, CDR2 SVGAGI (reference sequence).

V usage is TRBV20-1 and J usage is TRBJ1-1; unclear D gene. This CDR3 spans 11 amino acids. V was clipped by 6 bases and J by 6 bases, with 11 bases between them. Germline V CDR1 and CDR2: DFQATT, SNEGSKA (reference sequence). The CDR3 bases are TGCAGTGCCCTTTTGAGCCCTGAAGCTTTCTTT. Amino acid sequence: CSALLSPEAFF.

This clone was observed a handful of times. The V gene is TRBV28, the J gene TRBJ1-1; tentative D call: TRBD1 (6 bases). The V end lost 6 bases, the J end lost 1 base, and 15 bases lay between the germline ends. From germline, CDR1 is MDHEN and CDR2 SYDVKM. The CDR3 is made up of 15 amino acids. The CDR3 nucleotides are TGTGCCAGCAGGATTTCGGCAGGGGAGAACACTGAAGCTTTCTTT. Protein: CASRISAGENTEAFF.

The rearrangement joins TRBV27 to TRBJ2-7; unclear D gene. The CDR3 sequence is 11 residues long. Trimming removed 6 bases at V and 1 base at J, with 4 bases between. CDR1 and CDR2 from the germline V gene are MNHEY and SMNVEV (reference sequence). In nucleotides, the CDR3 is TGTGCCAGCAGCTCTTCCTACGAGCAGTACTTC. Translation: CASSSSYEQYF.

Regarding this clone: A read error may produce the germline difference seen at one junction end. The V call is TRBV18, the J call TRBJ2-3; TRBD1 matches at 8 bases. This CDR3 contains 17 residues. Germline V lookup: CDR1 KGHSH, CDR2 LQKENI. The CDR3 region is CASSPWTGRSSIDTQYF. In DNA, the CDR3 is TGTGCCAGCTCACCATGGACAGGGCGATCTAGCATAGATACGCAGTATTTT.

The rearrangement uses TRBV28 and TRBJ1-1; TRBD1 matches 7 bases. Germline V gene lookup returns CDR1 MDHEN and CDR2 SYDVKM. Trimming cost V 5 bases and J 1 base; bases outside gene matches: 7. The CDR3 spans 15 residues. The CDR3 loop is CASSTRQGENTEAFF. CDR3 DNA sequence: TGTGCCAGCAGTACGAGACAGGGTGAGAACACTGAAGCTTTCTTT.

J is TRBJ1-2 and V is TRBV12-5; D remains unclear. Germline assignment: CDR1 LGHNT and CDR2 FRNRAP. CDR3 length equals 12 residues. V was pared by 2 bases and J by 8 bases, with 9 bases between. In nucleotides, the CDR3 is TGTGCTAGTGGTTTGAACAGCGGGGGCTACACCTTC. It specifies CASGLNSGGYTF.

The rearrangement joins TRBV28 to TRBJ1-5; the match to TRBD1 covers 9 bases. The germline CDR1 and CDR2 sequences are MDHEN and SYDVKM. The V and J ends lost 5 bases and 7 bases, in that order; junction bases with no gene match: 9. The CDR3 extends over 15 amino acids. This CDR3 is CASSPGQGGGQPQHF. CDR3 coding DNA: TGTGCCAGCAGTCCGGGACAGGGAGGTGGACAGCCCCAGCATTTT.

This chain's CDR3 is CASSLVVTGEAFF. DNA of the CDR3: TGCGCCAGCAGCTTGGTGGTTACGGGAGAAGCTTTCTTT. The chain uses TRBV5-1 and TRBJ1-1; D remains ambiguous. Germline V CDR1 and CDR2: SGHRS, YFSETQ. The CDR3 length is 13 residues. The V gene lost 0 bases and the J gene lost 8 bases, with 11 bases spanning the gap.